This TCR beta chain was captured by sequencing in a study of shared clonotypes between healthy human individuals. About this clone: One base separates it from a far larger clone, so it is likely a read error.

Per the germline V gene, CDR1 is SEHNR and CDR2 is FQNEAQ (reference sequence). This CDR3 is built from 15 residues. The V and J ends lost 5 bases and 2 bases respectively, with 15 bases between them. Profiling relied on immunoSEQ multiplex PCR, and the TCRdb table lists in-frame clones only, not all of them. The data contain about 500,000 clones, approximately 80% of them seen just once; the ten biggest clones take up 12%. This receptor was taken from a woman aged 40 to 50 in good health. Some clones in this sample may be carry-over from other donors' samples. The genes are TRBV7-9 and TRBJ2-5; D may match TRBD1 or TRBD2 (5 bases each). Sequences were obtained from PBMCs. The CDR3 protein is CASSPAGRVQETQYF. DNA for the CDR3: TGTGCCAGCAGCCCTGCGGGCAGGGTGCAAGAGACCCAGTACTTC.